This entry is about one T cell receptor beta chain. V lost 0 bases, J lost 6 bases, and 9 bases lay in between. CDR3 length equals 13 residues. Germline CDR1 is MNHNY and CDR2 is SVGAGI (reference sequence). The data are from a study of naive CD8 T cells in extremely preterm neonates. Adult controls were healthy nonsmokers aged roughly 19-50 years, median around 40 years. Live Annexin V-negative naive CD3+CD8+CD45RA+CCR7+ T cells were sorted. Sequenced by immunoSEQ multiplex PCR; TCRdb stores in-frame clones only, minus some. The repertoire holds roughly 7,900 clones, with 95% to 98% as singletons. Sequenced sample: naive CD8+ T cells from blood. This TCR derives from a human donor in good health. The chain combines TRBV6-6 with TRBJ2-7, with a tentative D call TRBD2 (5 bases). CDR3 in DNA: TGTGCCAGCAGTTACTCTTCGAGCGGCGAGCAGTACTTC. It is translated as CASSYSSSGEQYF.